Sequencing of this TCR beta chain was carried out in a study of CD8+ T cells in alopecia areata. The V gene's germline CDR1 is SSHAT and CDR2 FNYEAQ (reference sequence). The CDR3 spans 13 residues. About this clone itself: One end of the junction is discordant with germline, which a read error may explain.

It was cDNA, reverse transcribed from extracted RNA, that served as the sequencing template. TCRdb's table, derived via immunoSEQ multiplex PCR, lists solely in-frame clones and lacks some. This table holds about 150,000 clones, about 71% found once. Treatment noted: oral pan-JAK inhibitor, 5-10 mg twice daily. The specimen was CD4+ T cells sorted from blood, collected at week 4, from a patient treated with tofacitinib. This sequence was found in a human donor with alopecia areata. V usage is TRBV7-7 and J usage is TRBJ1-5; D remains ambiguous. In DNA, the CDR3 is TGTGCTAGCAGCGAACCCATGAATCAGCCCCAGCATTTT. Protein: CASSEPMNQPQHF. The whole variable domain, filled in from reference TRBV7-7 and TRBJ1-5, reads GAGVSQSPRYKVTKRGQDVTLRCDPISSHATLYWYQQALGQGPEFLTYFNYEAQPDKSGLPSDRFSAERPEGSISTLTIQRTEQRDSAMYRCASSEPMNQPQHFGDGTRLSIL.